This T cell receptor (beta chain) is drawn from a study of T-cell memory formation after mild COVID-19. Study-wide findings and caveats: Most CD4+ clones that shrank were in CM and EM, while CD8+ ones turned up in EMRA.

Germline CDR1 KGHSH, CDR2 LQKENI. The V segment lost 7 bases and the J segment 3 bases; nucleotides outside the gene matches: 4. This CDR3 comprises 14 residues. This clonotype was detected only a few times. The antigen is not known. Employing constant-segment primers, 5'RACE generated TCR alpha and TCR beta cDNA libraries bearing sample barcodes and UMIs. MiXCR was run by TCRdb on the 5' RACE reads, yielding one entry per CDR3 protein. The sample shows some 210,000 distinct CDR3 sequences, approximately 20% of them seen only once. This TCR was recovered from an adult woman who had mild COVID-19 (a few samples of this study predate the infection). Cell type and time point are not known. The V gene is TRBV18, the J gene TRBJ2-3; 10 nucleotides match TRBD1. The sample consisted of PBMCs or a T cell subset sorted from them (not recorded which). CDR3 protein: CASLPGQGTDTQYF. As DNA, the CDR3 is TGTGCCAGCTTACCGGGACAGGGGACAGATACGCAGTATTTT.